This T cell receptor beta chain was sequenced during a study of vaccination effects on CD4 cells after COVID-19. Assay used: immunoSEQ multiplex PCR; TCRdb lists only in-frame clones, some missing. The sample consists of about 45,000 clones, approximately 77% of them appearing once. Once cultured for 9 to 11 days, the cells underwent separation to obtain CD4+ T cells. Participants were given two doses of BNT162b2 or mRNA-1273 vaccine. A remark on this clone: What it binds is not known.

Per the germline V gene, CDR1 is SQVTM and CDR2 is ANQGSEA. Trimming pared 4 bases from V and 4 bases from J, leaving 11 bases between. CDR3 length equals 13 residues. J is TRBJ2-1 and V is TRBV29-1; D is undetermined. The TCR was taken from a human donor who received a COVID-19 vaccine. Material: CD4+ T cells from PBMCs cultured without peptide, obtained after COVID-19 vaccination. The DNA for the CDR3 is TGCAGCGTTGGCGTGGTACCGTACAATGAGCAGTTCTTC. Amino acids: CSVGVVPYNEQFF.